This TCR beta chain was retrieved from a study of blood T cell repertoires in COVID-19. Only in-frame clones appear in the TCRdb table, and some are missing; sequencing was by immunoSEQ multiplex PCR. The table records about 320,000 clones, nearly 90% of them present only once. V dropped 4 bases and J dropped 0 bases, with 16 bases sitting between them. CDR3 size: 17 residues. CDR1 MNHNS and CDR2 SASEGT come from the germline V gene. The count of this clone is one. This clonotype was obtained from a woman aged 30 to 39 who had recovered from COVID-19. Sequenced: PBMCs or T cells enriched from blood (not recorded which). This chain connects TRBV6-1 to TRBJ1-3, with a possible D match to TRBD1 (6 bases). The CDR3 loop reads CASSVPGHLASGNTIYF. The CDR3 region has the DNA TGTGCCAGCAGTGTTCCGGGACACCTTGCCTCTGGAAACACCATATATTTT.